This TCR beta chain was recovered during a study of response to subunit inactivated influenza vaccine. Study-wide results and caveats: A suggestion made by the authors is that each seasonal influenza vaccination recruits few new T cells.

This clonotype appeared a single time. The antigen is undetermined. The CDR3 contains 16 residues. Germline V gene lookup returns CDR1 SGHKS and CDR2 YYEKEE (reference sequence). V gave up 4 bases and J gave up 5 bases; unmatched junction bases: 9. One entry per CDR3 protein, called by TCRdb with MiXCR from the RT-PCR reads. The table includes about 540,000 distinct CDR3 sequences, 12% to 15% detected once. V and J are TRBV5-5 and TRBJ2-5, with 12 bases lining up with TRBD2. This sequence was found in a man aged 50 or older who received an inactivated influenza vaccine. This specimen consisted of PBMCs from blood, obtained approximately 12 days after vaccination. This chain's CDR3 is CASSGLLAGGPETQYF. CDR3 nucleotides: TGTGCCAGCAGCGGGCTGCTAGCGGGGGGGCCCGAGACCCAGTACTTC.